This paragraph reports one T cell receptor (beta chain). No antigen is known for it. Only patients with CD8+CD57+ cell expansion on flow cytometry were chosen for sequencing. The diagnosis in all patients was severe acquired aplastic anemia. When blood sampling took place, the patients had received no therapy. Both TCR beta VDJ combination and CDR3 sequence profiling were carried out. Genomic DNA was the template for this profiling. Via MiXCR, TCRdb re-called the reads, giving one row per CDR3 protein. This table holds about 470,000 distinct CDR3 sequences, under 40% found once. The record originates from a study of CD8+CD57+ T cells in acquired aplastic anemia. Study information: DNA from sorted CD4+ and CD8+ cells averaged roughly 3.2 ug.

Findings of the study overall: Both patients and controls carried the same twenty-nine CD8+ CDR3 sequences.

Trimming left V 3 bases short and J 1 base short, with 12 bases between. The CDR3 contains 14 residues. The germline V gene encodes CDR1 DFQATT and CDR2 SNEGSKA (reference sequence). The V gene is TRBV20-1, the J gene TRBJ2-5; unclear D gene. Source material: sorted CD4+, CD8+, or CD8+CD57+ T cells (not recorded which) from PBMCs. The origin of this receptor is a human donor with aplastic anemia. The CDR3 loop reads CSARSLTLQETQYF. CDR3 sequence (DNA): TGCAGTGCTAGGTCTCTGACACTCCAAGAGACCCAGTACTTC.